The table lists the clone carrying this T cell receptor (beta chain) with many counts. Its antigen is undetermined. Stable disease denoted Graves' hyperthyroidism without ophthalmopathy progression within 18 months. The PBMCs were taken from around 10 ml of fresh peripheral blood. The data belong to a study of T cells in Graves' hyperthyroidism and ophthalmopathy. TCR beta CDR3 sequences were amplified from RNA transcripts. Carried out on the TCR CDR3, a first-round RT-PCR used the HTBI primer set. TCRdb reprocessed the multiplex PCR reads with MiXCR, giving one entry per CDR3 protein. The table has 300,000 or so distinct CDR3 sequences, approximately 22% seen once. The study's findings and limits: Before onset, ophthalmopathy was predicted by the model a median roughly 6.8 months earlier. Stable hyperthyroidism and ophthalmopathy were separated using 13 V-J signatures.

The sequence came from a woman aged 45-59 years with Graves' hyperthyroidism. The material sequenced was blood.

CDR3 nucleotides: TGTGCCAGCAGTTACATGGGGATGAACACTGAAGCTTTCTTT. This encodes CASSYMGMNTEAFF. V is TRBV6-5 and J is TRBJ1-1; D is unresolved. Germline V gene sequence: CDR1 MNHEY, CDR2 SVGAGI. The CDR3 has 14 residues. Trimming removed 2 bases from V and 0 bases from J, with 7 bases in between.